The source of this T cell receptor (beta chain) is a study of T cell responses to AZD1222 COVID-19 vaccine. General study points: Without day 14 samples, only post-peak T cell repertoires were studied.

With respect to this clone: Antigen: not known.

CDR1 is SGHRS and CDR2 is YFSETQ in the germline V gene. Trimming left V 4 bases short and J 2 bases short, with 13 bases between. There are 15 residues in the CDR3. Generated by immunoSEQ multiplex PCR, the TCRdb table keeps only in-frame clones and is missing some. This sample carries some 120,000 clones, about 87% of them seen once, and the ten largest clones take over 9.5%. The sample in question was peripheral blood, obtained on day 0 of AZD1222 vaccination. The rearrangement joins TRBV5-1 to TRBJ1-3; D might be TRBD1 (5 bases). The origin of this receptor is an adult in good health. The CDR3, as DNA: TGCGCCAGCAGCCCCGGGGCCACAACTGGAAACACCATATATTTT. Amino acid sequence: CASSPGATTGNTIYF.